This entry lists 30 T cell receptor beta chains sequenced from one sample in a study of blood T cell repertoires in COVID-19. Generated by immunoSEQ multiplex PCR, the TCRdb table keeps only in-frame clones and is missing some. The repertoire holds 300,000 to 400,000 clones, with around 87% as singletons. The sequencing sample was made of PBMCs or T cells enriched from blood (not recorded which). These receptors were obtained from a woman under 40 with acute COVID-19.

This clone was detected a few times. The chain links TRBV12-3 or TRBV12-4 to TRBJ2-7, with D possibly matching TRBD1 (5 bases). V dropped 3 bases and J dropped 6 bases, with 12 bases sitting between them. The CDR3 is 13 residues long. CDR3 sequence: CASSFAQGGEQYF. CDR3 sequence (DNA): TGTGCCAGCAGTTTTGCGCAGGGTGGCGAGCAGTACTTC.

The CDR3 DNA reads TGTGCCAGCAGCTTAAGCGGGGGGTACTCCTACAATGAGCAGTTCTTC. Amino acid sequence: CASSLSGGYSYNEQFF. The chain links TRBV7-3 to TRBJ2-1; 8 bases match TRBD2. The CDR3 length is 16 residues. J gave up 0 bases and V 1 base, and 2 bases lay outside the gene matches. CDR1 SGHTA and CDR2 FQGTGA come from the germline V gene.

The rearrangement uses TRBV3-1 (or the pseudogene TRBV3-2) and TRBJ1-2, with D maybe TRBD1 (6 bases). From germline, CDR1 is LGHDT and CDR2 YNNKEL (reference sequence). There are 12 residues in the CDR3. Trimming left V 4 bases short and J 8 bases short, with 11 bases between. CDR3 nucleotides: TGTGCCAGCAGCCCAGGGGAATGGGGCTACACCTTC. As protein: CASSPGEWGYTF.

This rearrangement joins TRBV7-3 to TRBJ1-1, with TRBD1 matching over 7 bases. The CDR3 runs 14 residues. The V and J ends lost 3 bases and 3 bases, in that order; junction bases with no gene match: 4. The germline V gene encodes CDR1 SGHTA and CDR2 FQGTGA. CDR3 residues: CASSLGQTHTEAFF. DNA for the CDR3: TGTGCCAGCAGCTTGGGACAGACCCACACTGAAGCTTTCTTT.

The CDR3 reads CAWSDPGQGGFWGNTIYF. CDR3 sequence (DNA): TGTGCCTGGAGCGATCCGGGACAGGGGGGTTTTTGGGGAAACACCATATATTTT. J is TRBJ1-3 and V is TRBV30; 11 nucleotides line up with TRBD1. This CDR3 is 18 amino acids long. The germline CDR1 and CDR2 sequences are GTSNPN and SVGIG (reference sequence). V lost 3 bases, J lost 4 bases, and 14 bases stayed unmatched.

The CDR3 spells CASSLESSYEQYF. The CDR3 DNA reads as TGTGCCAGCAGCTTAGAGAGCTCCTACGAGCAGTACTTC. The chain links TRBV7-9 to TRBJ2-7; no reliable D call. Trimming left V 1 base short and J 0 bases short, with 4 bases between. The germline V gene encodes CDR1 SEHNR and CDR2 FQNEAQ (reference sequence). CDR3 length: 13 residues. Full variable domain (outside the CDR3, taken from reference TRBV7-9 and TRBJ2-7): DTGVSQNPRHKITKRGQNVTFRCDPISEHNRLYWYRQTLGQGPEFLTYFQNEAQLEKSRLLSDRFSAERPKGSFSTLEIQRTEQGDSAMYLCASSLESSYEQYFGPGTRLTVT.

The rearrangement links TRBV19 to TRBJ2-6, with 11 nucleotides matching TRBD1. This CDR3 is built from 17 residues. The trim removed 6 bases at V and 3 bases at J, leaving 7 bases unmatched. CDR1 and CDR2 (germline): LNHDA, SQIVND (reference sequence). CDR3 nucleotide sequence: TGTGCCAGTAGGAGGACAGGGGGCAGTTTTGGGGCCAACGTCCTGACTTTC. Translating it yields CASRRTGGSFGANVLTF. Complete variable domain (other parts from reference TRBV19 and TRBJ2-6): DGGITQSPKYLFRKEGQNVTLSCEQNLNHDAMYWYRQDPGQGLRLIYYSQIVNDFQKGDIAEGYSVSREKKESFPLTVTSAQKNPTAFYLCASRRTGGSFGANVLTFGAGSRLTVL.

The chain carries TRBV10-1 and TRBJ1-4; D is unclear. V was shortened by 4 bases and J by 7 bases, with 10 bases between the two germline ends. Germline V gene lookup returns CDR1 WNHNN and CDR2 SYGVQD (reference sequence). CDR3 length equals 13 residues. The CDR3 sequence: CASSAGVAEKLFF. In DNA form, the CDR3 reads TGCGCCAGCAGTGCCGGGGTGGCTGAAAAACTGTTTTTT.

Here the CDR3 DNA reads TGTGCCATCAGTGTTTTAGCGGGGGGGAACGGGGCCGCCAATGAGCAGTTCTTC. Translation gives CAISVLAGGNGAANEQFF. The chain joins TRBV10-3 to TRBJ2-1, with 11 bases fitting TRBD2. The CDR3 runs to 18 residues. Germline V CDR1 and CDR2: ENHRY, SYGVKD. V lost 4 bases, J lost 6 bases, and 14 bases stayed unmatched.

This clone has a single count. The chain recombines TRBV6-5 with TRBJ2-3; D perhaps matches TRBD2 (5 bases). Germline CDR1 MNHEY, CDR2 SVGAGI. CDR3 size: 14 residues. Trimming took 2 bases from V and 5 from J, leaving 11 bases between them. CDR3: CASSYQGGEDTQYF. For the CDR3, the DNA is TGTGCCAGCAGTTACCAAGGAGGTGAAGATACGCAGTATTTT.

The chain joins TRBV5-1 to TRBJ2-3; 9 bases fit TRBD2. CDR3 size: 15 residues. Germline CDR1 SGHRS, CDR2 YFSETQ. V dropped 4 bases and J dropped 5; count of bases not matched to a gene: 8. The CDR3 spells CASSRSGGRIDTQYF. The CDR3 bases are TGCGCCAGCAGCCGCAGCGGGGGGCGGATAGATACGCAGTATTTT.

This clone was recorded once. V and J are TRBV6-2 or TRBV6-3 and TRBJ1-1, with TRBD1 identical over 8 bases. V lost 5 bases, J lost 0 bases, and 11 bases stayed unmatched. CDR3 length equals 17 residues. Germline V lookup: CDR1 MNHEY, CDR2 SVGEGT. The CDR3 reads CASSMGQAFIMNTEAFF. The CDR3 DNA reads TGTGCCAGCAGTATGGGACAGGCGTTTATCATGAACACTGAAGCTTTCTTT.

The V gene is TRBV2, the J gene TRBJ2-2; 7 bases align to TRBD1. Trimming took 5 bases from V and 3 from J; bases not matched to a gene: 6. The CDR3 sequence is 15 residues long. The V gene's germline CDR1 is SNHLY and CDR2 FYNNEI. Here the CDR3 reads CASSRQGVYTGELFF. CDR3 sequence (DNA): TGTGCCAGCAGTCGGCAGGGGGTTTACACCGGGGAGCTGTTTTTT.

The rearrangement uses TRBV10-3 and TRBJ2-1, with TRBD1 matching 7 bases. The germline V gene has CDR1 ENHRY and CDR2 SYGVKD. This CDR3 comprises 15 residues. Germline trimming cut 4 bases from V and 6 bases from J; bases unmatched to any gene: 9. In DNA, the CDR3 is TGTGCCATCAGTGCAAGGGGGCGCGAGTTCAATGAGCAGTTCTTC. Translating gives CAISARGREFNEQFF.

The V call is TRBV4-1, the J call TRBJ2-7, with 7 bases identical to TRBD1. The CDR3 is made up of 16 amino acids. Germline V gene data show CDR1 as MGHRA and CDR2 as YSYEKL. The trim removed 1 base at V and 2 bases at J, leaving 8 bases unmatched. The CDR3 DNA follows: TGCGCCAGCAGCCAAGGAACGACAGGGTGGACCTACGAGCAGTACTTC. Translation gives CASSQGTTGWTYEQYF.

The CDR3 DNA sequence: TGTGCCAGCAGCTTAGGAGGGACAGTCAACAATGAGCAGTTCTTC. It specifies CASSLGGTVNNEQFF. J is TRBJ2-1 and V is TRBV7-2; 7 bases align to TRBD1. Germline V lookup: CDR1 SGHTA, CDR2 FQGNSA. The CDR3 totals 15 residues. The V and J ends lost 1 base and 5 bases, in that order; junction bases with no gene match: 5.

V is TRBV27 and J is TRBJ1-6, with D unresolved. V lost 3 bases, J lost 6 bases, and 12 bases lay in between. This CDR3 region has 15 residues. Germline CDR1 reads MNHEY; CDR2 reads SMNVEV (reference sequence). The CDR3, as DNA: TGTGCCAGCAGTTTTGGTAGAGGACTTAATTCACCCCTCCACTTT. It yields the protein CASSFGRGLNSPLHF.

V is TRBV7-2 and J is TRBJ2-5, with 7 positions matching TRBD2. Trimming removed 0 bases from V and 10 bases from J; junction bases left unmatched: 14. Germline V lookup: CDR1 SGHTA, CDR2 FQGNSA. The CDR3 totals 16 residues. The DNA for the CDR3 is TGTGCCAGCAGCTTAGCGGGGGGGACTTCTTACGGTGGCCAGTACTTC. Translating gives CASSLAGGTSYGGQYF.

The V gene is TRBV29-1, the J gene TRBJ2-7; D is unclear. There are 14 residues in the CDR3. Trimming pared 4 bases from V and 2 bases from J, leaving 15 bases between. Germline loops: CDR1 SQVTM, CDR2 ANQGSEA. The CDR3 region is CSVVPHQGAYEQYF. For the CDR3, the DNA is TGCAGCGTTGTACCGCACCAAGGAGCCTACGAGCAGTACTTC.

The CDR3 here is CASSPLGGLGFESQHF. The CDR3 region has the DNA TGTGCCAGCAGCCCGTTGGGTGGGCTCGGATTCGAATCCCAGCATTTT. The V and J genes are TRBV7-2 and TRBJ1-5; D is unclear. Germline V gene sequence: CDR1 SGHTA, CDR2 FQGNSA. V was cut by 5 bases and J by 11 bases, with 25 bases left in between. The CDR3 runs to 16 residues.

This clone was recorded once. The V and J genes are TRBV2 and TRBJ1-6; 7 bases agree with TRBD1. There are 18 residues in the CDR3. V trimming: 0 bases; J trimming: 14 bases; junction bases outside the gene matches: 19. The germline V gene encodes CDR1 SNHLY and CDR2 FYNNEI. CDR3 region: CASSEANPGQVKRESLHF. The CDR3 DNA reads as TGTGCCAGCAGTGAAGCGAATCCCGGACAGGTCAAAAGGGAGTCCCTCCACTTT. The full variable domain, completed using reference TRBV2 and TRBJ1-6, is EPEVTQTPSHQVTQMGQEVILRCVPISNHLYFYWYRQILGQKVEFLVSFYNNEISEKSEIFDDQFSVERPDGSNFTLKIRSTKLEDSAMYFCASSEANPGQVKRESLHFGNGTRLTVT.

The chain links TRBV5-1 to TRBJ2-1, with 12 bases aligning to TRBD2. The J segment lost 3 bases and the V segment lost 4 bases, leaving 5 bases of the junction unmatched. Germline V gene data show CDR1 as SGHRS and CDR2 as YFSETQ. This CDR3 has 16 amino acids. The CDR3 spells CASSGTLAGGYNEQFF. The CDR3 DNA reads TGCGCCAGCAGCGGGACACTAGCGGGGGGCTACAATGAGCAGTTCTTC.

The rearrangement joins TRBV2 to TRBJ2-1; D gene ambiguous. Trimming shortened V by 8 bases and J by 10 bases, and 12 bases separated the two germline ends. Germline CDR1 SNHLY, CDR2 FYNNEI. The CDR3 extends over 11 amino acids. Here the CDR3 reads CASRQAGEQFF. For the CDR3, the DNA is TGTGCCAGCCGCCAGGCAGGAGAGCAGTTCTTC.

The chain links TRBV11-3 to TRBJ1-3; no reliable D call. V lost 3 bases and J lost 0, with 6 bases in between. CDR1 and CDR2 (germline): SGHNT, YENEEA. The length of the CDR3 is 14 residues. The CDR3 coding sequence is TGTGCCAGCAGCTTGGGAGGCTCTGGAAACACCATATATTTT. This codes for CASSLGGSGNTIYF. The variable domain in full, with the rest retrieved from reference TRBV11-3 and TRBJ1-3, is EAGVVQSPRYKIIEKKQPVAFWCNPISGHNTLYWYLQNLGQGPELLIRYENEEAVDDSQLPKDRFSAERLKGVDSTLKIQPAELGDSAVYLCASSLGGSGNTIYFGEGSWLTVV.

This clone was seen a single time. Here the CDR3 DNA reads TGTGCCAGCAGTGAATCCAGGGGGCCGGGAGATACGCAGTATTTT. Protein sequence: CASSESRGPGDTQYF. The genes are TRBV25-1 and TRBJ2-3; 8 nucleotides line up with TRBD1. Germline loops: CDR1 MGHDK, CDR2 SYGVNS. There are 15 residues in the CDR3. The junction had 5 bases not matched to a gene; V was cut back by 1 base and J by 5 bases.

This chain uses TRBV7-8 with TRBJ1-6, with D perhaps TRBD1 (6 bases). In germline, CDR1 is SGHVS, CDR2 FQNEAQ. V was pared by 2 bases and J by 9 bases, with 11 bases between. CDR3 size: 14 residues. The CDR3 nucleotides read TGTGCCAGCAGCTTAAGGACAGAGAGTTCACCCCTCCACTTT. The encoded protein is CASSLRTESSPLHF.

The J gene is TRBJ1-2, the V gene TRBV24-1; D is perhaps TRBD1 (6 bases). Germline V gives CDR1 KGHDR, CDR2 SFDVKD. Trimming removed 5 bases from V and 5 bases from J, with 11 bases in between. There are 13 residues in the CDR3. CDR3 bases: TGTGCCACCAGTGTGGGCAGGGGATATGGCTACACCTTC. Translation gives CATSVGRGYGYTF.

CDR3 coding DNA: TGTGCCAGCAGCCTACAGGGCGAAGGCTACGAGCAGTACTTC. Translated, it gives CASSLQGEGYEQYF. The chain is built from TRBV3-1 (or the pseudogene TRBV3-2) and TRBJ2-7, with D tentatively TRBD1 (6 bases). The CDR3 contains 14 residues. The germline CDR1 and CDR2 sequences are LGHDT and YNNKEL (reference sequence). The V gene lost 4 bases and the J gene lost 3 bases, with 13 bases spanning the gap.

The chain is built from TRBV5-1 and TRBJ2-2, with TRBD1 identical over 9 bases. The junction had 4 bases not matched to a gene; V was cut back by 2 bases and J by 2 bases. CDR1 is SGHRS and CDR2 is YFSETQ in the germline V gene. The CDR3 contains 16 residues. CDR3 DNA: TGCGCCAGCAGCTTTAAGGGACAGGGTAACACCGGGGAGCTGTTTTTT. Amino acid sequence: CASSFKGQGNTGELFF. Together with reference TRBV5-1 and TRBJ2-2, the CDR3 gives the full variable domain: KAGVTQTPRYLIKTRGQQVTLSCSPISGHRSVSWYQQTPGQGLQFLFEYFSETQRNKGNFPGRFSGRQFSNSRSEMNVSTLELGDSALYLCASSFKGQGNTGELFFGEGSRLTVL.

The rearrangement uses TRBV9 and TRBJ1-6; D unresolved. The CDR3 is 14 residues long. Germline V lookup: CDR1 SGDLS, CDR2 YYNGEE. The V gene lost 5 bases and the J gene lost 5 bases, with 11 bases spanning the gap. CDR3 protein: CASSPARNNSPLHF. CDR3 nucleotides: TGTGCCAGCAGTCCTGCGAGGAATAATTCACCCCTCCACTTT.